The sequence of this T cell receptor beta chain was determined in a study of T cells in Graves' hyperthyroidism and ophthalmopathy. Study background: Blood from the periphery was taken at initial diagnosis, before any treatment. The study's findings and limits: In validation, the model predicted ophthalmopathy. These predictions came a median about 6.5 months before onset.

In regard to this clonotype: What it binds is not known.

These patients, aged 18 to 65, had recently diagnosed hyperthyroidism lasting under 2 months. Any patient presenting with uncontrolled infection, other autoimmune disease, pregnancy or lactation was left out. Template material for amplifying TCR beta CDR3 regions consisted of RNA transcripts. In the first-round RT-PCR of the TCR CDR3, the HTBI primer set was used. MiXCR, run by TCRdb on the multiplex PCR reads, gives a single entry per CDR3 protein. Among some 760,000 distinct CDR3 sequences listed, 12% to 15% were seen once. V was pared by 4 bases and J by 5 bases, with 4 bases of the junction left unmatched. Germline lookup yields CDR1 SGHTA and CDR2 FQGNSA. The CDR3 length is 15 residues.

This sequence joins TRBV7-2 and TRBJ2-5; TRBD2 matches 13 bases. The sequenced sample consisted of blood. The TCR was taken from a woman under 30 with Graves' hyperthyroidism. In DNA form, the CDR3 reads TGTGCCAGCAGCTCGGGGACTAGCGGGGCGGAGACCCAGTACTTC. This sequence encodes CASSSGTSGAETQYF.